The rows below give T cell receptor beta chains drawn from one sample of a study of beta chain features in type 1 diabetes. The assay was immunoSEQ multiplex PCR, and TCRdb's table has in-frame clones only and misses some. The data show approximately 170,000 clones, 7.5% to 9.5% seen once. The source material was central memory CD4+ T cells from blood. The source of these receptors is a woman aged 18-29 years in good health. CDR3s include the opening cysteine and the closing phenylalanine or tryptophan. The order of the fields is D gene, clone size, J gene, V gene, CDR3 protein, CDR3 DNA. D genes are given only for firm matches. Clone size appears in some rows only: once, few, many, or a class for an expanded clone.

>-|-|TRBJ1-2|TRBV7-2
CASSSPTPGSYGYTF
TGTGCCAGCAGCTCCCCGACCCCCGGGTCCTATGGCTACACCTTC
>TRBD2|-|TRBJ2-5|TRBV7-2
CASSELLAGGLETQYF
TGTGCCAGCAGCGAACTCCTAGCGGGGGGGCTTGAGACCCAGTACTTC
>-|-|TRBJ2-7|TRBV21-1
CASSKGSQGAELHEQYF
TGTGCCAGCAGCAAAGGATCACAGGGGGCAGAGCTACACGAGCAGTACTTC
>TRBD2|few|TRBJ2-3|TRBV30
CAWSPPGAGGDTQYF
TGTGCCTGGAGTCCCCCAGGGGCGGGGGGAGATACGCAGTATTTT
>-|-|TRBJ1-1|TRBV10-3
CAISEEDTFTEAFF
TGTGCCATCAGTGAAGAGGACACTTTCACTGAAGCTTTCTTT
>-|-|TRBJ2-3|TRBV7-9
CASSSSPGGSTDTQYF
TGTGCCAGCAGCTCTAGTCCGGGGGGCTCCACAGATACGCAGTATTTT
>-|-|TRBJ2-3|TRBV7-3
CASSRGAGTDTQYF
TGTGCCAGCAGCCGGGGGGCCGGCACAGATACGCAGTATTTT
>-|-|TRBJ2-3|TRBV12-5
CASGYELSYTQYF
TGTGCTAGTGGCTACGAACTCTCATATACGCAGTATTTT
>-|few|TRBJ2-7|TRBV15
CATSSPNGSDEQYF
TGTGCCACCAGCAGTCCTAACGGGTCCGACGAGCAGTACTTC
>TRBD1|-|TRBJ2-5|TRBV7-2
CASTDRERETQYF
TGTGCCAGCACCGACAGGGAGCGGGAGACCCAGTACTTC
>-|many|TRBJ2-1|TRBV5-5
CASSSLRTGVNEQFF
TGTGCCAGCAGCTCCCTCCGTACCGGGGTGAATGAGCAGTTCTTC
>-|few|TRBJ2-2|TRBV2
CASSRAGTGELFF
TGTGCCAGCTCGAGGGCGGGAACCGGGGAGCTGTTTTTT
>-|-|TRBJ1-2|TRBV10-1
CASSDGAYGYTF
TGCGCCAGCAGTGACGGTGCCTATGGCTACACCTTC
>TRBD2|-|TRBJ2-3|TRBV7-8
CASSKRGDRTDTQYF
TGTGCCAGCAGCAAGCGGGGGGACCGCACAGATACGCAGTATTTT
>-|few|TRBJ2-5|TRBV7-2
CASSLSETQYF
TGTGCCAGCAGCTTATCTGAGACCCAGTACTTC
>TRBD1|-|TRBJ2-5|TRBV19
CASTGTGRKETQYF
TGTGCCAGTACCGGGACAGGACGAAAAGAGACCCAGTACTTC
>-|-|TRBJ2-1|TRBV7-3
CASSFSGQPYNEQFF
TGTGCCAGCAGCTTTTCGGGACAACCCTACAATGAGCAGTTCTTC
>TRBD2|-|TRBJ2-3|TRBV12-5
CASGAAGGADTQYF
TGTGCTAGTGGCGCAGCGGGGGGCGCAGATACGCAGTATTTT